A selection of T cell receptor beta chains follows, all from one sample in a study of OX40 agonist ivuxolimab in advanced cancers. Here immunoSEQ multiplex PCR was the method, and the copy in TCRdb shows in-frame clones only, minus some. The sample lists some 52,000 clones, 85% to 95% occurring once. Here the sequenced sample was CD4+ or CD8+ T cells sorted from blood, taken in a trial of the OX40 agonist ivuxolimab. These receptors were obtained from an adult with an advanced solid tumor such as melanoma, head and neck, liver or kidney cancer. CDR3s leave out the opening cysteine and the closing phenylalanine or tryptophan. The size field is filled for only some rows; it gives once, few, many or a size class.

J,V,size,CDR3
TRBJ2-6,TRBV4-3,-,ASSQEWPAGANVLT
TRBJ2-5,TRBV7-2,-,ASSSGQGFPETQY
TRBJ2-3,TRBV15,once,ATSNAGGVTDTQY
TRBJ2-2,TRBV11-2,-,ASNRLASLHRELF
TRBJ2-3,TRBV4-1,-,ASSHQGLADTQY
TRBJ2-1,TRBV16,-,ASSFYGTSGNEQF
TRBJ2-3,TRBV7-9,-,ASSLVSSGEGDTQY
TRBJ2-7,TRBV14,-,ASSPYNYEQY
TRBJ2-3,TRBV15,-,ATSRVPGASGVTDTQY
TRBJ1-1,TRBV27,-,ASSPLQGAITEAF
TRBJ2-7,TRBV5-5,-,ASSLGWDPLYEQY
TRBJ2-5,TRBV13,-,ASSALAGGRETQY
TRBJ2-5,TRBV2,-,ASSGKTGGGTQY
TRBJ2-7,TRBV28,-,ASSWGASYEQY
TRBJ2-7,TRBV28,-,ASSPGTGVYEQY
TRBJ2-1,TRBV13,-,ASSPSGGGRGNEQF
TRBJ2-2,TRBV30,few,AWSGNQGRDGELF
TRBJ2-7,TRBV9,-,ASSGSGSSYEQY
TRBJ2-7,TRBV2,once,ASRYTYEQY
TRBJ1-1,TRBV29-1,-,SVYRGLKNTEAF
TRBJ2-1,TRBV7-9,few,ASSLVSGRSRQF
TRBJ2-1,TRBV19,-,ASSAYAIGNEQF
TRBJ2-1,TRBV28,-,ASSLTRTVINEQF
TRBJ2-5,TRBV19,-,ASGTGEPETQY
TRBJ1-2,TRBV6-6,once,ASSHVTFDGYT
TRBJ1-1,TRBV27,-,ASSAGGLEAF
TRBJ2-1,TRBV19,once,ASRVGYEQF
TRBJ2-1,TRBV28,-,ASSLTLYNEQF
TRBJ1-1,TRBV5-4,-,ASSLLGATGAF
TRBJ2-3,TRBV29-1,few,SVGGGPDTQY
TRBJ2-6,TRBV5-1,-,ASSAVIVWGANVLT
TRBJ2-7,TRBV4-2,-,ASSQEQYYEQY
TRBJ1-5,TRBV12-5,-,ASDPGGTGKNQPQH
TRBJ1-5,TRBV19,-,ASDEDSYSNQPQH
TRBJ2-3,TRBV2,few,ASKWQGTDTQY
TRBJ2-1,TRBV9,-,ASSAPPKDREGNEQF
TRBJ2-3,TRBV2,once,ASRGEGATDTQY